Listed below are T cell receptor beta chains from one sample, sequenced in a study of monozygotic twins with inflammatory bowel disease. No DNA is given; TCRdb re-called the 5' RACE reads and lists each CDR3 protein once. Here the sample table reports 330,000 or so distinct CDR3 sequences. Source material: blood. These receptors all stem from a human donor with ulcerative colitis or Crohn's disease, or a healthy co-twin of an affected twin (not recorded which). Each CDR3 is given with its conserved first and last residue.

TRBV7-3	TRBJ2-2	CASSLRPGYTGELFF
TRBV7-2	TRBJ1-1	CASSLTVGTRARAFF
TRBV5-1	TRBJ1-1	CASSLVPGRDTEAFF
TRBV15	TRBJ2-7	CATSRAPSTGDRDEQYF
TRBV30	TRBJ1-1	CAWSVLWLTNTEAFF
TRBV7-2	TRBJ2-3	CASSLSSGYTDTQYF
TRBV4-1	TRBJ1-1	CASSQDRRELNTEAFF
TRBV5-1	TRBJ1-6	CASSPTTIWDSPLHF
TRBV5-1	TRBJ2-5	CASSLSQATETQYF
TRBV18	TRBJ2-2	CASSPERIPNTGELFF
TRBV7-6	TRBJ2-5	CASSLGLTLLGKTQYF
TRBV11-2	TRBJ2-1	CASSSTRSSYNEQFF
TRBV20-1	TRBJ2-1	CSARPFTGSNEQFF
TRBV20-1	TRBJ2-3	CSARTGTGTDTQYF
TRBV30	TRBJ2-7	CAWTPPTVPYEQYF